This entry lists 7 T cell receptor beta chains sequenced from one sample in a study of PD-L1 blockade in urothelial cancer. Sequencing used immunoSEQ multiplex PCR; TCRdb keeps in-frame clones, though not all of them. Seen here are approximately 110,000 clones, about 85% observed once, and the top ten hold roughly 2.3%. The material sequenced was PBMCs, taken around atezolizumab (anti-PD-L1) treatment. These receptors were taken from a man aged 45-65 years with urothelial cancer.

This rearrangement joins TRBV28 to TRBJ2-2, with 9 bases fitting TRBD1. Trimming took 6 bases from V and 4 from J; bases not matched to a gene: 9. There are 16 residues in the CDR3. Germline CDR1 and CDR2: MDHEN and SYDVKM. The CDR3 DNA is TGTGCCAGCAGCCAATGGGGACAGGGTATCACCGGGGAGCTGTTTTTT. Protein sequence: CASSQWGQGITGELFF. Full variable domain (rest looked up from reference TRBV28 and TRBJ2-2): DVKVTQSSRYLVKRTGEKVFLECVQDMDHENMFWYRQDPGLGLRLIYFSYDVKMKEKGDIPEGYSVSREKKERFSLILESASTNQTSMYLCASSQWGQGITGELFFGEGSRLTVL.

V is TRBV25-1 and J is TRBJ2-3, with 11 bases fitting TRBD1. With V trimmed by 3 bases and J by 6 bases, 8 bases remained unmatched. Germline lookup yields CDR1 MGHDK and CDR2 SYGVNS. CDR3 length: 16 amino acids. Here the CDR3 reads CASSDLGTGGADTQYF. Written as DNA, the CDR3 is TGTGCCAGCAGTGACCTAGGGACAGGGGGGGCGGATACGCAGTATTTT.

The chain recombines TRBV6-5 with TRBJ2-7, with D perhaps matching TRBD1 (6 bases). V lost 6 bases, J lost 3 bases, and 12 bases lay in between. CDR3 length: 13 amino acids. Per germline, CDR1 MNHEY and CDR2 SVGAGI. CDR3 DNA sequence: TGTGCCAGCAGGGCAGGGGTCCTCTACGAGCAGTACTTC. Amino acid sequence: CASRAGVLYEQYF.

This chain's CDR3 is CASNNRGTGPNTGELFF. The CDR3 DNA is TGCGCCAGCAACAACCGGGGGACCGGTCCGAACACCGGGGAGCTGTTTTTT. This sequence joins TRBV5-1 and TRBJ2-2, with a tentative D call TRBD2 (6 bases). The germline V and J ends were trimmed by 6 bases and 0 bases, with 18 bases remaining between them. This CDR3 is built from 17 residues. Germline V gene data show CDR1 as SGHRS and CDR2 as YFSETQ. The full variable domain, completed using reference TRBV5-1 and TRBJ2-2, is KAGVTQTPRYLIKTRGQQVTLSCSPISGHRSVSWYQQTPGQGLQFLFEYFSETQRNKGNFPGRFSGRQFSNSRSEMNVSTLELGDSALYLCASNNRGTGPNTGELFFGEGSRLTVL.

The J gene is TRBJ2-1, the V gene TRBV28; 7 nucleotides match TRBD2. Losses at the gene ends were 2 bases for V and 5 bases for J; bases not matched to a gene: 9. There are 16 residues in the CDR3. The germline V gene encodes CDR1 MDHEN and CDR2 SYDVKM. The CDR3 protein is CASSLIGASGNNEQFF. CDR3 in DNA: TGTGCCAGCAGTTTAATAGGGGCTAGCGGCAACAATGAGCAGTTCTTC.

The V call is TRBV7-3, the J call TRBJ2-3; 12 nucleotides line up with TRBD2. This CDR3 is built from 15 residues. Per the germline V gene, CDR1 is SGHTA and CDR2 is FQGTGA. V trimming: 2 bases; J trimming: 6 bases; junction bases outside the gene matches: 3. CDR3 in DNA: TGTGCCAGCAGCTTATCTAGCGGGAGGGTTGATACGCAGTATTTT. Amino acid sequence: CASSLSSGRVDTQYF.

The chain employs TRBV18 and TRBJ1-4; 10 nucleotides line up with TRBD1. The trim removed 8 bases at V and 0 bases at J, leaving 0 bases unmatched. This CDR3 has 14 amino acids. Germline CDR1 and CDR2: KGHSH and LQKENI. As DNA, the CDR3 is TGTGCCAGCGGACAGGGGGCAACTAATGAAAAACTGTTTTTT. Protein sequence: CASGQGATNEKLFF.